The 5 T cell receptor beta chains given below trace back to one sample, sequenced in a study of T cells after yellow fever vaccination. From the 5' RACE reads, TCRdb called clonotypes with MiXCR, one entry per CDR3 protein. The sample lists 300,000 to 350,000 distinct CDR3 sequences; approximately 4% were seen once. The sequenced sample was PBMCs, obtained 5 days after the yellow fever booster vaccination. The receptors were gathered from a young man who received the YFV17D yellow fever vaccine.

The chain combines TRBV7-2 with TRBJ1-1; D call uncertain. The length of the CDR3 is 13 residues. Per germline, CDR1 SGHTA and CDR2 FQGNSA. Trimming took off 5 bases at V and 3 bases at J, with 10 bases between the two ends. CDR3 sequence: CASSQPGHTEAFF. DNA for the CDR3: TGTGCCAGCAGCCAACCGGGCCACACTGAAGCTTTCTTT.

This clonotype was picked up many times. The chain is built from TRBV11-2 and TRBJ2-5; 11 bases match TRBD2. V trimming: 3 bases; J trimming: 2 bases; junction bases outside the gene matches: 8. CDR3 length equals 17 residues. CDR1 and CDR2 from the germline V gene are SGHAT and FQNNGV. The chain's CDR3 is CASSFGGTSGGQETQYF. CDR3 DNA sequence: TGTGCCAGCAGCTTCGGCGGGACTAGCGGAGGTCAAGAGACCCAGTACTTC.

This clonotype was seen repeatedly, ten times or more. CDR3 loop: CSVGPRRGGLTGELFF. DNA for the CDR3: TGCAGCGTTGGCCCGAGGAGAGGGGGCTTGACCGGGGAGCTGTTTTTT. This chain links TRBV29-1 with TRBJ2-2; 7 positions agree with TRBD1. The germline V gene has CDR1 SQVTM and CDR2 ANQGSEA. The CDR3 sequence is 16 residues long. After removal of 4 bases from V and 5 bases from J, the junction contained 13 bases not matched to a gene.

This clonotype was seen a handful of times. This chain joins TRBV12-3 or TRBV12-4 and TRBJ2-1, with 9 bases identical to TRBD1. The ends lost 2 bases at V and 5 bases at J; junction bases unmatched: 4. The CDR3 spans 15 residues. The CDR3 DNA follows: TGTGCCAGCAGTTTATCCGGGACAGGGAACAATGAGCAGTTCTTC. It encodes CASSLSGTGNNEQFF.

In its sample, this clonotype was seen a few times. The V call is TRBV5-6, the J call TRBJ1-5, with 7 bases fitting TRBD1. Germline CDR1 and CDR2: SGHDT and YYEEEE. J was trimmed by 7 bases and V by 2 bases; bases with no gene match: 9. This CDR3 has 15 residues. DNA of the CDR3: TGTGCCAGCAGCTTCCGGCAGGGGGGAGGCCAGCCCCAGCATTTT. This encodes CASSFRQGGGQPQHF.